This T cell receptor (beta chain) was identified in a study of technical replicates of blood from several donors. Measured with immunoSEQ multiplex PCR; TCRdb has only the in-frame clones, and not every one. The top ten clones hold 0.27% of a sample with 74,000 or so clones, over 80% of them seen once. The sequence was collected from a human donor in good health. Sequenced material: T cells isolated from PBMCs.

The CDR3 DNA reads as TGTGCCAGCTCGGGGGGGACCCTTTTGGGGCAGTTCTTC. Protein sequence: CASSGGTLLGQFF. The genes are TRBV11-3 and TRBJ2-1; 8 nucleotides line up with TRBD2. Germline CDR1 and CDR2: SGHNT and YENEEA. The CDR3 length is 13 residues. The J segment lost 12 bases and the V segment lost 8 bases, leaving 12 bases of the junction unmatched.